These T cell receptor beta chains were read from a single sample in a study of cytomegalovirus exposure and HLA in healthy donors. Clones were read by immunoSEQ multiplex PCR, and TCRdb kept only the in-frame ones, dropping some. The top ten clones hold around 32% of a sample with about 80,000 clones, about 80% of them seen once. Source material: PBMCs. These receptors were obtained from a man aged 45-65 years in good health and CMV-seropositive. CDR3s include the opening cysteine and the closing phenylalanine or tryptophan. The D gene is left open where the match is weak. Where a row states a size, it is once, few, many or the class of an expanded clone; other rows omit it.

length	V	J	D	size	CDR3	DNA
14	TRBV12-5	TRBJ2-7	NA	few	CASGSHRVLGEQYF	TGTGCTAGTGGCTCACACAGGGTTTTAGGCGAGCAGTACTTC
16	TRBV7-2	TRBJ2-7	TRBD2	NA	CASSWAAGDPPYEQYF	TGTGCCAGCAGCTGGGCGGCGGGAGACCCTCCCTACGAGCAGTACTTC
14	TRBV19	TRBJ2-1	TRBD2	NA	CASSLAGVRNEQFF	TGTGCCAGTAGTTTAGCGGGAGTAAGGAATGAGCAGTTCTTC
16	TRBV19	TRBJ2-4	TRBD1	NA	CASSARTGENKNIQYF	TGTGCCAGTAGTGCGCGGACAGGGGAGAACAAAAACATTCAGTACTTC
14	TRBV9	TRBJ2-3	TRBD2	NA	CASTAGSGTDTQYF	TGTGCCAGCACCGCGGGGAGCGGGACCGATACGCAGTATTTT
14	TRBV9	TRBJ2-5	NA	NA	CASSVAGDGQTQYF	TGTGCCAGCAGCGTAGCAGGGGATGGGCAGACCCAGTACTTC
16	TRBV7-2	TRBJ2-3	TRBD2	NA	CASSLLAGGSTDTQYF	TGTGCCAGCAGCTTGCTAGCGGGAGGGAGCACAGATACGCAGTATTTT
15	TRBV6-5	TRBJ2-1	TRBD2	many	CASSYGTSGYNEQFF	TGTGCCAGCAGTTACGGGACTAGCGGATACAATGAGCAGTTCTTC
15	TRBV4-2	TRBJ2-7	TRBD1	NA	CASSHAGTGNYEQYF	TGTGCCAGCAGCCATGCTGGGACAGGGAACTACGAGCAGTACTTC
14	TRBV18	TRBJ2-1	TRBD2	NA	CASSPTSGWDEQFF	TGTGCCAGCTCACCGACTAGCGGATGGGATGAGCAGTTCTTC
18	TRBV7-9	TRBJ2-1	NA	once	CASSLAGASRALRNEQFF	TGTGCCAGCAGCTTAGCGGGGGCTAGTCGGGCCTTACGAAATGAGCAGTTCTTC
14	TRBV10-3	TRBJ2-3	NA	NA	CAIRDRGSTDTQYF	TGTGCCATCAGAGACCGGGGGAGCACAGATACGCAGTATTTT
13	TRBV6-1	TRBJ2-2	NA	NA	CASGERNTGELFF	TGTGCCAGCGGCGAGCGAAACACCGGGGAGCTGTTTTTT
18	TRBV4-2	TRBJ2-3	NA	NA	CASSQDPAREYGTDTQYF	TGTGCCAGCAGCCAAGATCCAGCCCGGGAGTATGGAACAGATACGCAGTATTTT
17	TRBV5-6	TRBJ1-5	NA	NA	CASSLGGDGTHHQPQHF	TGTGCCAGCAGCTTGGGTGGTGATGGGACACATCATCAGCCCCAGCATTTT
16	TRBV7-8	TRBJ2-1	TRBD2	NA	CASSLRGLAGFDEQFF	TGTGCCAGCAGCTTAAGAGGGCTAGCGGGATTCGATGAGCAGTTCTTC
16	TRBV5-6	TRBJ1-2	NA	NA	CASSTLPGHKNYGYTF	TGTGCCAGCAGCACCTTACCGGGACATAAAAACTATGGCTACACCTTC
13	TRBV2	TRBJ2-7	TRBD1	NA	CASSERQGHEQYF	TGTGCCAGCAGTGAGAGACAGGGGCACGAGCAGTACTTC
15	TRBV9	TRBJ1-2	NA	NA	CASSVDEWGDYGYTF	TGTGCCAGCAGCGTAGACGAATGGGGGGACTATGGCTACACCTTC
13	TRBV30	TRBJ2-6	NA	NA	CAWSVRGANVLTF	TGTGCCTGGAGTGTACGGGGGGCCAACGTCCTGACTTTC
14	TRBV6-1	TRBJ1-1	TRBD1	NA	CASSPRQGLTEAFF	TGTGCCAGCAGTCCAAGACAGGGGCTCACTGAAGCTTTCTTT
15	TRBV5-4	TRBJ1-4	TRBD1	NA	CASSSGQGTNEKLFF	TGTGCCAGCAGCTCCGGACAGGGGACTAATGAAAAACTGTTTTTT
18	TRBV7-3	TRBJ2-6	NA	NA	CASSLTPSSGAGANGLTF	TGTGCCAGCAGCTTAACACCCTCCTCAGGGGCTGGGGCCAACGGCCTGACTTTC
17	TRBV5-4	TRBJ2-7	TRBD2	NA	CASSSARLAGRSYEQYF	TGTGCCAGCAGCTCAGCACGACTAGCGGGACGCTCCTACGAGCAGTACTTC
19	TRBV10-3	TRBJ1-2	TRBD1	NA	CAITSPPWTGHGRPDGYTF	TGTGCCATCACCTCTCCCCCCTGGACAGGGCATGGGCGGCCGGATGGCTACACCTTC
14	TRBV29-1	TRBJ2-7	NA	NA	CSVGDPGSSYEQYF	TGCAGCGTTGGCGACCCCGGGTCCTCCTACGAGCAGTACTTC
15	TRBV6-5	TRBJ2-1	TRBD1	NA	CASRLETGGYNEQFF	TGTGCCAGCAGGCTTGAGACAGGGGGCTACAATGAGCAGTTCTTC
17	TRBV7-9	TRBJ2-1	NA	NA	CASSLRPAGLDYNEQFF	TGTGCCAGCAGCTTAAGGCCAGCGGGCCTCGACTACAATGAGCAGTTCTTC
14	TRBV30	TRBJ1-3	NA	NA	CAWSSRGSGNTIYF	TGTGCCTGGAGTTCTAGAGGCTCTGGAAACACCATATATTTT
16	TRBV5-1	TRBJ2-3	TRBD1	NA	CASSPGRRGHTDTQYF	TGCGCCAGCAGCCCCGGCCGTAGGGGGCACACAGATACGCAGTATTTT
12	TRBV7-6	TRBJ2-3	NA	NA	CASSLERATQYF	TGTGCCAGCAGCTTAGAACGAGCTACGCAGTATTTT
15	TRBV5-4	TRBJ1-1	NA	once	CASSYPDSLNTEAFF	TGTGCCAGCAGCTATCCGGACAGCTTGAACACTGAAGCTTTCTTT
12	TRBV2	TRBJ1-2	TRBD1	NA	CASRDDRDGYTF	TGTGCCAGCAGGGACGACAGGGATGGCTACACCTTC
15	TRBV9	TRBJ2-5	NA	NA	CASSVRTGVGETQYF	TGTGCCAGCAGCGTCCGAACGGGGGTCGGAGAGACCCAGTACTTC
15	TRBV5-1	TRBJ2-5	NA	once	CASSLSGMGQETQYF	TGCGCCAGCAGCTTATCAGGGATGGGTCAAGAGACCCAGTACTTC
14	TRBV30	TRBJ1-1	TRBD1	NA	CAWSVGSRQGEAFF	TGTGCCTGGAGTGTAGGGTCCCGACAGGGAGAAGCTTTCTTT
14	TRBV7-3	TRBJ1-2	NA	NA	CASSPTEEGGGYTF	TGTGCCAGCAGCCCCACCGAGGAGGGCGGAGGCTACACCTTC
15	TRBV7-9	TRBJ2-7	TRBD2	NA	CASSLGLAGGHEQYF	TGTGCCAGCAGCTTGGGACTAGCGGGAGGCCACGAGCAGTACTTC
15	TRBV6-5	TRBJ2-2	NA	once	CASSQFEGSTGELFF	TGTGCCAGCAGCCAATTTGAGGGCTCCACCGGGGAGCTGTTTTTT
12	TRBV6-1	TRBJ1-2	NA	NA	CASRRGSDGYTF	TGTGCCAGCAGGCGGGGTAGCGATGGCTACACCTTC
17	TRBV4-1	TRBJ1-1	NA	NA	CASSQAPYRQINTEAFF	TGCGCCAGCAGCCAAGCTCCCTACCGACAGATCAACACTGAAGCTTTCTTT
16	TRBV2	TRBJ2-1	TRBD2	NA	CASRDGTSGRANEQFF	TGTGCCAGCAGAGACGGGACTAGCGGGAGGGCCAATGAGCAGTTCTTC
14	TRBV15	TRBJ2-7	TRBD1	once	CATSRNRQGNEQYF	TGTGCCACCAGCAGAAACCGACAGGGGAACGAGCAGTACTTC
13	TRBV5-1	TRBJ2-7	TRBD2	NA	CASSSGGINEQYF	TGCGCCAGCTCTAGCGGGGGCATAAACGAGCAGTACTTC
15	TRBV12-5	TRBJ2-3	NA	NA	CASGWGTSTTDTQYF	TGTGCTAGTGGATGGGGGACTTCGACCACAGATACGCAGTATTTT
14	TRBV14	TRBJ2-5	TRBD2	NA	CASSYLAGEETQYF	TGTGCCAGCAGCTATTTAGCGGGGGAGGAGACCCAGTACTTC
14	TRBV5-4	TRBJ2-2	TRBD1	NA	CATQGESNTGELFF	TGTGCCACCCAGGGGGAGTCGAACACCGGGGAGCTGTTTTTT
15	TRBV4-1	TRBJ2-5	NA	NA	CASSQDRTGGERQYF	TGCGCCAGCAGCCAAGACCGCACAGGGGGGGAACGCCAGTACTTC